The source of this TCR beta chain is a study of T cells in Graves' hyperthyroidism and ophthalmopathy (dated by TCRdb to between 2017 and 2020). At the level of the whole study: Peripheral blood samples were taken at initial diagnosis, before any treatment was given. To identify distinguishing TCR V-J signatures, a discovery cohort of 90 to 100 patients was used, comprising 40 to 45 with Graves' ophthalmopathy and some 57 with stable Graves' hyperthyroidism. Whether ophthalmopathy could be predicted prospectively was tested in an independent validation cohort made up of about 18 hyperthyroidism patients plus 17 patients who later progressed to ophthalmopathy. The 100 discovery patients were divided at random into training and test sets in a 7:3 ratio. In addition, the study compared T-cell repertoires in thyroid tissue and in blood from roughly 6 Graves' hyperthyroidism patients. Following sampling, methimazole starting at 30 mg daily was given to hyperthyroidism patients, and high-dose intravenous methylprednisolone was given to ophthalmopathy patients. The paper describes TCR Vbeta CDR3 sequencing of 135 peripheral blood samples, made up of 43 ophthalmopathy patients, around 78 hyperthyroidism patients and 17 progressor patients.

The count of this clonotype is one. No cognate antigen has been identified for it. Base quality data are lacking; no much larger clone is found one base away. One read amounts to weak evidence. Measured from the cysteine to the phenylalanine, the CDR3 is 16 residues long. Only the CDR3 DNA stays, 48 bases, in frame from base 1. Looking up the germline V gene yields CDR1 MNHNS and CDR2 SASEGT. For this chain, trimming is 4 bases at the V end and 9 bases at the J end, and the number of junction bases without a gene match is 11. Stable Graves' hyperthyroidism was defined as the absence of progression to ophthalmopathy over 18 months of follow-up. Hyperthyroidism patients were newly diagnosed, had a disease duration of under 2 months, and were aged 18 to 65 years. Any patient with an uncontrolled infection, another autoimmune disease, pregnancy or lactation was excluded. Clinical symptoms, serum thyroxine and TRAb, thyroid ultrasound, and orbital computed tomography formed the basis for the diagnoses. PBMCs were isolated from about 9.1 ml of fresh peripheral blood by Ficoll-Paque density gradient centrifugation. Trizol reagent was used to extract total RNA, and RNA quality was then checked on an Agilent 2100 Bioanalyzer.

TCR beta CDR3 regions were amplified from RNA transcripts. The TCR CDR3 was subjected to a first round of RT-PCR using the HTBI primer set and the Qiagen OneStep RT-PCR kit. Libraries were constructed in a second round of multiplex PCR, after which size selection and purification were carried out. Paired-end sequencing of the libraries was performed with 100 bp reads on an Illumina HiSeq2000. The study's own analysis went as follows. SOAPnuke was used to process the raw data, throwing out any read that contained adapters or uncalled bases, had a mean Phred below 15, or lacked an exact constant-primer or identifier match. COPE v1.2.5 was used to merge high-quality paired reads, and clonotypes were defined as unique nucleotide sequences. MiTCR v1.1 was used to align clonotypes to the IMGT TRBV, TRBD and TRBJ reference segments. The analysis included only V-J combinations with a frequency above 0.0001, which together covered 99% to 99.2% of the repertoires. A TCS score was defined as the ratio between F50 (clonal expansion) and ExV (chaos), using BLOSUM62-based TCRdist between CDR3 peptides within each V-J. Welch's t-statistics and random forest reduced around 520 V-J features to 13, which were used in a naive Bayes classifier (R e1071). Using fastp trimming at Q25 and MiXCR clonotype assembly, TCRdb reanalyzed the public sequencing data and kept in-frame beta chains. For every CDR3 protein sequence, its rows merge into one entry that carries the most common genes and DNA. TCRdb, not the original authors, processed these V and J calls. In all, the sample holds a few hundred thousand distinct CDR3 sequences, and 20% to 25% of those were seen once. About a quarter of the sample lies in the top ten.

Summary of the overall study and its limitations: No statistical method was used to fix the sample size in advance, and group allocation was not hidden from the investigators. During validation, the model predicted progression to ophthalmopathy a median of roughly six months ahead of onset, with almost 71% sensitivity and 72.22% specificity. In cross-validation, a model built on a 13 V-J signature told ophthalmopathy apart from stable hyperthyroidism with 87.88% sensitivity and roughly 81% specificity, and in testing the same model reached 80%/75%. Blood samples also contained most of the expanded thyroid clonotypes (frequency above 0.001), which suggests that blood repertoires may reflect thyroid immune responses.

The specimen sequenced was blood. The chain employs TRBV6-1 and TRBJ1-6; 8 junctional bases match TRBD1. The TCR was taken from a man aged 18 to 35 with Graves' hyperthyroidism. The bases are TGTGCCAGCAGTGCGGCGACAGGGGCGATTTCTTCACCCCTCCACTTT. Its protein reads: CASSAATGAISSPLHF.